Listed below are T cell receptor beta chains from one sample, sequenced in a study of blood T cell repertoires in COVID-19. Profiling relied on immunoSEQ multiplex PCR, and the TCRdb table lists in-frame clones only, not all of them. The profile covers fewer than 150,000 clones, with around three quarters appearing a single time and around 5.9% taken by the ten largest. Sequenced sample: peripheral blood. The receptors stem from a man in his 70s with acute or convalescent COVID-19. CDR3s include the opening cysteine and the closing phenylalanine or tryptophan. Fields, in order: J gene, clone size, D gene, V gene, CDR3 length, CDR3 protein, CDR3 DNA. D genes are given only for firm matches. Only part of the rows carry a size: once, few, many, or a class if the clone is expanded.

TRBJ2-5	few	-	TRBV7-5	18	CARSPSAGGAVGRETQYF	TGTGCCAGAAGCCCCTCCGCGGGGGGAGCGGTAGGTAGAGAGACCCAGTACTTC
TRBJ2-1	-	TRBD2	TRBV7-6	16	CASSLTGLAGYNEQFF	TGTGCCAGCAGCTTAACGGGACTAGCGGGATACAATGAGCAGTTCTTC
TRBJ2-7	few	-	TRBV19	12	CASYHRINEQYF	TGTGCCTCTTACCACAGGATCAACGAGCAGTACTTC
TRBJ1-1	-	-	TRBV11-2	14	CASSLEGGNTEAFF	TGTGCCAGCAGCTTAGAGGGGGGGAACACTGAAGCTTTCTTT
TRBJ1-4	-	TRBD1	TRBV5-5	15	CASSFRAGGNEKLFF	TGTGCCAGCAGCTTTCGGGCAGGGGGAAATGAAAAACTGTTTTTT
TRBJ1-1	-	-	TRBV3-1/TRBV3-2	14	CASSRGGSNTEAFF	TGTGCCAGCAGCCGGGGAGGATCTAACACTGAAGCTTTCTTT
TRBJ2-3	-	TRBD2	TRBV6-2/TRBV6-3	16	CASSYPPGTIGDTQYF	TGTGCCAGCAGTTACCCCCCCGGGACTATAGGTGATACGCAGTATTTT
TRBJ1-1	-	TRBD1	TRBV10-3	16	CAISEVRGPLNTEAFF	TGTGCCATCAGTGAGGTGAGGGGGCCATTGAACACTGAAGCTTTCTTT
TRBJ1-2	few	-	TRBV4-1	14	CASSQEALNYGYTF	TGCGCCAGCAGCCAAGAGGCTTTAAACTATGGCTACACCTTC
TRBJ2-3	-	-	TRBV28	12	CASTRAGDTQYF	TGTGCCAGCACGCGGGCGGGTGATACGCAGTATTTT
TRBJ2-2	-	TRBD2	TRBV29-1	14	CSVVAGGQAGELFF	TGCAGCGTAGTAGCGGGAGGGCAGGCCGGGGAGCTGTTTTTT
TRBJ2-7	-	-	TRBV7-6	14	CASSSQGQGTEQYF	TGTGCCAGCAGCTCCCAGGGGCAGGGGACCGAGCAGTACTTC
TRBJ2-1	-	TRBD2	TRBV19	18	CATVPGTSGTRHYNEQFF	TGTGCCACCGTCCCCGGGACTAGCGGGACCCGCCACTACAATGAGCAGTTCTTC
TRBJ2-7	-	TRBD1	TRBV28	15	CASRGPGQGIYEQYF	TGTGCCAGCAGAGGACCGGGACAGGGTATCTACGAGCAGTACTTC
TRBJ2-1	-	TRBD2	TRBV19	16	CASSSRLAGDYNEQFF	TGTGCCAGTAGTTCGAGACTAGCGGGAGATTACAATGAGCAGTTCTTC
TRBJ1-5	-	TRBD1	TRBV7-2	14	CASSPGQGIQPQHF	TGTGCCAGCAGCCCCGGACAGGGGATTCAGCCCCAGCATTTT
TRBJ2-1	few	TRBD1	TRBV27	13	CASTGTGGNEQFF	TGTGCCAGCACCGGGACAGGAGGGAATGAGCAGTTCTTC
TRBJ2-5	once	TRBD1	TRBV6-5	15	CASSSGDRGSETQYF	TGTGCCAGCAGTTCGGGGGACAGGGGGTCTGAGACCCAGTACTTC
TRBJ1-1	-	TRBD1	TRBV5-4	11	CASSGTAEAFF	TGTGCCAGCAGCGGGACAGCTGAAGCTTTCTTT
TRBJ1-1	once	-	TRBV4-1	16	CASSQDSHQMNTEAFF	TGCGCCAGCAGCCAAGATAGTCATCAAATGAACACTGAAGCTTTCTTT
TRBJ2-2	-	-	TRBV24-1	13	CATSDGNTGELFF	TGTGCCACCAGTGACGGGAACACCGGGGAGCTGTTTTTT
TRBJ1-2	few	TRBD1	TRBV28	17	CASSLSGQGDANYGYTF	TGTGCCAGCAGTCTCTCGGGACAGGGGGATGCTAACTATGGCTACACCTTC
TRBJ2-1	few	TRBD2	TRBV27	14	CASTYSSGGDEQFF	TGTGCCAGCACTTATTCTAGCGGGGGGGATGAGCAGTTCTTC
TRBJ2-5	-	-	TRBV7-2	13	CASSARTYNTQYF	TGTGCCAGCAGCGCGAGGACTTATAATACCCAGTACTTC
TRBJ1-5	-	TRBD1	TRBV10-3	13	CAIGTDSIQPQHF	TGTGCCATCGGGACAGACAGTATTCAGCCCCAGCATTTT
TRBJ2-7	-	TRBD1	TRBV7-7	15	CASSVGTGTHYEQYF	TGTGCCAGCAGCGTTGGGACAGGGACCCACTACGAGCAGTACTTC
TRBJ2-2	-	TRBD2	TRBV27	16	CASGLRGGRASGELFF	TGTGCCAGCGGTCTGAGGGGCGGGAGGGCCTCTGGGGAGCTGTTTTTT
TRBJ2-1	-	TRBD2	TRBV3-1/TRBV3-2	18	CASSQAVWGGRGFNEQFF	TGTGCCAGCAGCCAAGCCGTCTGGGGCGGGAGAGGTTTCAATGAGCAGTTCTTC
TRBJ2-4	-	-	TRBV18	16	CASSPLLRDTKNIQYF	TGTGCCAGCTCTCCTCTCCTCCGGGACACGAAAAACATTCAGTACTTC
TRBJ2-4	once	-	TRBV12-3/TRBV12-4	13	CASSLNEINIQYF	TGTGCCAGCAGTTTAAATGAGATAAACATTCAGTACTTC
TRBJ1-5	-	-	TRBV6-1	16	CASSEQGVIANQPQHF	TGTGCCAGCAGTGAACAGGGTGTTATCGCCAATCAGCCCCAGCATTTT
TRBJ1-6	-	-	TRBV5-8	17	CASSLDRLSSYNSPLHF	TGTGCCAGCAGCTTGGACAGGCTGAGCTCCTATAATTCACCCCTCCACTTT
TRBJ2-5	-	-	TRBV5-1	13	CASSFVAGETQYF	TGCGCCAGCAGCTTTGTGGCGGGAGAGACCCAGTACTTC
TRBJ2-2	-	TRBD1	TRBV5-1	15	CASSPSRGPSGELFF	TGCGCCAGCAGCCCATCCAGGGGGCCTAGCGGGGAGCTGTTTTTT
TRBJ2-3	-	TRBD1	TRBV5-1	15	CASSTGRGQADTQYF	TGCGCCAGCAGCACTGGAAGGGGGCAGGCAGATACGCAGTATTTT
TRBJ1-1	-	-	TRBV7-2	14	CASSSSTVNTEAFF	TGTGCCAGCAGCTCCTCGACAGTGAACACTGAAGCTTTCTTT
TRBJ1-1	few	-	TRBV27	14	CASSLGGWNTEAFF	TGTGCCAGCAGTTTAGGCGGTTGGAACACTGAAGCTTTCTTT
TRBJ1-2	-	-	TRBV7-9	14	CASSFTGSSGGYTF	TGTGCCAGCAGCTTCACAGGGTCGTCGGGTGGCTACACCTTC
TRBJ2-5	-	TRBD2	TRBV5-6	15	CASILTGGLEETQYF	TGTGCCAGCATCTTAACGGGGGGGCTGGAAGAGACCCAGTACTTC